The rows below give T cell receptor beta chains drawn from one sample of a study of radiotherapy plus CTLA-4 blockade in lung cancer. The protocol was immunoSEQ multiplex PCR, while the TCRdb copy is restricted to in-frame clones and leaves out a portion. The data contain over 35,000 clones, approximately 77% of them singletons. This specimen was peripheral blood, taken from a patient treated with radiotherapy plus ipilimumab. These receptors all come from a human donor with non-small cell lung cancer whose response to radiotherapy plus ipilimumab could not be evaluated. Each CDR3 is given with its conserved first and last residue. D genes are given only for firm matches. The size field is filled for only some rows; it gives once, few, many or a size class.

>-|-|13|TRBJ2-7|TRBV11-2
TGTGCCAGCAGCTTTGACACCTCCTACGAGCAGTACTTC
CASSFDTSYEQYF
>TRBD1|-|14|TRBJ2-7|TRBV27
TGTGCCAGCAACCGCGACAGGGCGGCCTACGAGCAGTGCTTC
CASNRDRAAYEQCF
>-|once|11|TRBJ2-1|TRBV20-1
TGCAGTGCTAGAGGAACGGATGAGCAGTTCTTC
CSARGTDEQFF
>TRBD1|-|15|TRBJ1-1|TRBV4-1
TGCGCCAGCAGCCTACGAATGGGACAGGGACATGAAGCTTTCTTT
CASSLRMGQGHEAFF
>-|-|18|TRBJ2-3|TRBV4-3
TGCGCCAGCAGCCAAGAAGGGGGCGCCGGGACTAGCACAGATACGCAGTATTTT
CASSQEGGAGTSTDTQYF
>-|-|15|TRBJ1-1|TRBV6-1
TGTGCCAGCAGTCTCGGGGGGGCCGGGGACACTGAAGCTTTCTTT
CASSLGGAGDTEAFF
>-|-|14|TRBJ1-2|TRBV5-4
TGTGCCAGCAGCTTGGAATTTACAGGATATGGCTACACCTTC
CASSLEFTGYGYTF
>TRBD1|once|15|TRBJ2-7|TRBV4-3
TGCGCCAGCAGCCTTGGGACAGGTGATTCCTACGAGCAGTACTTC
CASSLGTGDSYEQYF
>-|-|16|TRBJ2-1|TRBV15
TGTGCCACCAGCAGAGATCTTACGAGCTCCTACAATGAGCAGTTCTTC
CATSRDLTSSYNEQFF
>TRBD2|few|15|TRBJ2-1|TRBV19
TGTGCCAGTATCCCAACTAGCGGGGGCTACAATGAGCAGTTCTTC
CASIPTSGGYNEQFF
>TRBD1|-|15|TRBJ2-7|TRBV11-1
TGTGCCAGCAGACCCCCGGGACAGGGGGCAGGCGAGCAGTACTTC
CASRPPGQGAGEQYF
>TRBD1|-|13|TRBJ1-3|TRBV29-1
TGCAGCGTTGACCACAGGGGGGGAAACACCATATATTTT
CSVDHRGGNTIYF
>TRBD1|-|14|TRBJ2-7|TRBV5-6
TGTGCCAGCAGCTGGACAGGGTTTACCTACGAGCAGTACTTC
CASSWTGFTYEQYF
>TRBD1|once|14|TRBJ2-4|TRBV29-1
TGCAGCGTTGCTGAGACAGGGGTGAAAAACATTCAGTACTTC
CSVAETGVKNIQYF
>TRBD2|-|15|TRBJ2-5|TRBV28
TGTGCCAGCGGATTGGGCAGCGGGGGGGTGGGGACCCAGTACTTC
CASGLGSGGVGTQYF
>-|-|18|TRBJ2-5|TRBV7-6
TGTGCCAGCAGCTGGAGACTACCGGGATCAGGCATACAAGAGACCCAGTACTTC
CASSWRLPGSGIQETQYF
>-|-|11|TRBJ2-5|TRBV5-6
TGTGCCAGCAGCTTGCTCGAGACCCAGTACTTC
CASSLLETQYF
>-|-|16|TRBJ1-4|TRBV28
TGTGCCAGCAGTCCTCAGGGATTATCGTTAGATGAAAAACTGTTTTTT
CASSPQGLSLDEKLFF
>-|once|17|TRBJ1-5|TRBV5-1
TGCGCCAGCAGCTTGGCGATTCATGTACAGGCTAAAGGGCCCCAGCATTTT
CASSLAIHVQAKGPQHF
>TRBD2|-|15|TRBJ2-1|TRBV2
TGTGCCAGCAGTGACCAGCGGGGGGGTTACAATGAGCAGTTCTTC
CASSDQRGGYNEQFF
>-|-|15|TRBJ1-2|TRBV6-1
TGTGCCAGCAGTGAAAGATCCGGACAGAACTATGGCTACACCTTC
CASSERSGQNYGYTF
>-|-|13|TRBJ1-5|TRBV18
TGTGCCAGCTCTAAAAGCGCGGGGGAGCCCCAGCATTTT
CASSKSAGEPQHF
>-|few|15|TRBJ2-4|TRBV6-1
TGTGCCAGCAGCCGAACGGCGGGCGTGACAAACATTCAGTACTTC
CASSRTAGVTNIQYF
>-|-|14|TRBJ1-2|TRBV5-4
TGTGCCAGCAGCACGGACAGCTCTAACTATGGCTACACCTTC
CASSTDSSNYGYTF
>TRBD1|-|14|TRBJ2-3|TRBV5-4
TGTGCCAGCAGTAAAACAGGGGGAGGAGATACGCAGTATTTT
CASSKTGGGDTQYF
>TRBD2|-|16|TRBJ2-3|TRBV29-1
TGCAGCGTTGAAGGCGGACTAGCGGGGGATGGAGATACGCAGTATTTT
CSVEGGLAGDGDTQYF
>TRBD1|-|14|TRBJ1-4|TRBV2
TGTGCCAGCACCGGACAGGGGGGAAATGAAAAACTGTTTTTT
CASTGQGGNEKLFF
>-|-|14|TRBJ1-1|TRBV6-1
TGTGCCAGCTACATGGGACAAGCGAACACTGAAGCTTTCTTT
CASYMGQANTEAFF
>TRBD2|-|17|TRBJ2-6|TRBV5-1
TGCGCCAGCAGCTCGTTAGCGGGGGGCTCTGGGGCCAACGTCCTGACTTTC
CASSSLAGGSGANVLTF